This paragraph reports one TCR beta chain. The antigen remains undetermined. The entry originates in a study of beta chain features in type 1 diabetes. Study results and caveats: Patients with Type 1 diabetes showed moderately but significantly shorter TCRB CDR3s in all four CD4+ subsets.

CDR1 is SGHRS, CDR2 YFSETQ, per germline. This CDR3 contains 14 residues. The junction had 3 bases not matched to a gene; V was cut back by 2 bases and J by 2 bases. Each population that was sorted was more than 98% pure. Expressed TCRB transcripts got sequenced, as all isolated RNA was reverse transcribed. Generated by immunoSEQ multiplex PCR, the TCRdb table keeps only in-frame clones and is missing some. The data contain fewer than 350,000 clones, about 15% of them singletons. The sequenced sample was naive CD4+ T cells from blood. This TCR came from a man between 18 and 35 years old with type 1 diabetes. The chain links TRBV5-1 to TRBJ2-7; TRBD1 matches at 8 bases. DNA for the CDR3: TGCGCCAGCAGCTTTACGGGACAGGCCTACGAGCAGTACTTC. Translation: CASSFTGQAYEQYF. The full variable domain, completed using reference TRBV5-1 and TRBJ2-7, is KAGVTQTPRYLIKTRGQQVTLSCSPISGHRSVSWYQQTPGQGLQFLFEYFSETQRNKGNFPGRFSGRQFSNSRSEMNVSTLELGDSALYLCASSFTGQAYEQYFGPGTRLTVT.